Shown below are 21 T cell receptor beta chains from a single sample sequenced in a study of spatial heterogeneity in lung cancer. TCRdb used MiXCR to reprocess the 5' RACE reads, holding one entry per CDR3 protein. The repertoire holds some 44,000 distinct CDR3 sequences, with roughly 13% as singletons. Time point denoted: sample taken at primary tumor resection. Whole RNA was taken from tumor, nontumor lung or frozen PBMC; it was then sequenced unsorted. The sample consisted of PBMCs, taken at surgery. These receptors were obtained from a male donor with early-stage non-small cell lung cancer.

The chain employs TRBV20-1 and TRBJ2-7; D is unresolved. The germline CDR1 and CDR2 sequences are DFQATT and SNEGSKA (reference sequence). Trimming removed 5 bases at V and 7 bases at J, with 18 bases between. This CDR3 region has 13 residues. The CDR3 protein is CSACPDPKEEQYF. CDR3 nucleotide sequence: TGCAGTGCTTGCCCTGACCCCAAAGAGGAGCAGTACTTC.

The CDR3 DNA is TGCGCCAGCAATTCCCTGCGGGACAGATTCTACGAGCAGTACTTC. Translation gives CASNSLRDRFYEQYF. The chain uses TRBV23-1 and TRBJ2-7; D perhaps matches TRBD1 (7 bases). TRBV23-1 is sorted into the ORF group, with uncertain function. V was trimmed by 7 bases and J by 3 bases, leaving 19 bases between them. CDR3 length: 15 amino acids.

This sequence joins TRBV7-9 and TRBJ2-3; TRBD2 might be the D (5 bases). The CDR3 has 15 residues. From germline, CDR1 is SEHNR and CDR2 FQNEAQ (reference sequence). V was clipped by 2 bases and J by 6 bases, with 15 bases between them. The CDR3 DNA sequence: TGTGCCAGCAGCTTAATGGGAGTGATTTCCGATACGCAGTATTTT. This codes for CASSLMGVISDTQYF.

This clonotype was recorded many times. J is TRBJ2-1 and V is TRBV11-2; D unclear. The germline V gene encodes CDR1 SGHAT and CDR2 FQNNGV. The CDR3 has 16 amino acids. V lost 5 bases, J lost 6 bases, and 20 bases lay in between. The CDR3 protein is CASSPGPSGSINEQFF. CDR3 DNA sequence: TGTGCCAGCAGCCCCGGCCCTTCGGGCTCCATCAATGAGCAGTTCTTC.

The sample holds many counts of this clonotype. The chain recombines TRBV6-2 or TRBV6-3 with TRBJ1-4; D not certain. V was clipped by 0 bases and J by 10 bases, with 18 bases between them. CDR3 length: 16 residues. CDR1 and CDR2 from the germline V gene are MNHEY and SVGEGT. CDR3 nucleotide sequence: TGTGCCAGCAGTTACTCGACTGGCATCCCGGACGGAAAACTGTTTTTT. Translated: CASSYSTGIPDGKLFF.

This clonotype has a count of ten or more. The genes are TRBV2 and TRBJ2-3, with a tentative D call TRBD1 (5 bases). The CDR3 consists of 13 residues. Germline V gene data show CDR1 as SNHLY and CDR2 as FYNNEI. V dropped 6 bases and J dropped 5 bases, with 12 bases sitting between them. The CDR3 spells CASSADSKDTQYF. The CDR3 DNA reads TGTGCCAGCAGCGCTGACAGTAAAGATACGCAGTATTTT.

This chain uses TRBV6-2 or TRBV6-3 with TRBJ1-4; TRBD1 aligns across 8 bases. The CDR3 has 15 residues. With 2 bases clipped from V and 6 bases from J, the junction kept 5 bases outside the gene matches. Looked up from germline, CDR1 is MNHEY and CDR2 is SVGEGT. CDR3 in DNA: TGTGCCAGCAGTTACGGGACAGGCGCAGATGAAAAACTGTTTTTT. The encoded protein is CASSYGTGADEKLFF.

As regards this clonotype: This may come from a read error, since a much larger clone is one base off. The chain has TRBV5-1 and TRBJ2-3, with 9 positions matching TRBD1. The CDR3 extends over 15 amino acids. The germline V gene encodes CDR1 SGHRS and CDR2 YFSETQ. CDR3 protein: CASSVRDRAKDTLYF. The CDR3 bases are TGCGCCAGCAGCGTCCGGGACAGGGCTAAAGATACGCTGTATTTT.

The chain joins TRBV13 to TRBJ2-1; D ambiguous. The CDR3 length is 11 residues. Germline CDR1 PRHDT, CDR2 FYEKMQ (reference sequence). Trimming removed 3 bases from V and 8 bases from J, with 5 bases in between. The CDR3, as DNA: TGTGCCAGCAGCTTTGTAGATGAGCAGTTCTTC. It codes for CASSFVDEQFF.

This clonotype has a count of ten or more. The chain has TRBV7-9 and TRBJ2-7; D is perhaps TRBD1 (6 bases). V lost 0 bases and J lost 3, with 9 bases in between. This CDR3 comprises 14 residues. The germline V gene encodes CDR1 SEHNR and CDR2 FQNEAQ (reference sequence). The CDR3 region is CASSLAGTLYEQYF. CDR3 bases: TGTGCCAGCAGCTTAGCTGGGACACTCTACGAGCAGTACTTC.

This clonotype appeared a few times. The rearrangement uses TRBV12-3 or TRBV12-4 and TRBJ2-3; D uncertain. The CDR3 spans 13 residues. V was clipped by 2 bases and J by 0 bases, with 3 bases between them. CDR3 residues: CASSLFSTDTQYF. DNA for the CDR3: TGTGCCAGCAGTTTATTCAGCACAGATACGCAGTATTTT.

There are many counts of this clonotype. The chain recombines TRBV27 with TRBJ2-5; TRBD2 matches 9 bases. Germline CDR1 and CDR2: MNHEY and SMNVEV (reference sequence). V was clipped by 7 bases and J by 3 bases; unmatched bases: 6. CDR3 length equals 14 residues. CDR3 loop: CASTDSGSEETQYF. The CDR3 DNA follows: TGTGCCAGCACCGATAGCGGGAGCGAAGAGACCCAGTACTTC.

This clonotype was detected many times. The chain joins TRBV5-1 to TRBJ2-7, with 7 nucleotides matching TRBD1. The CDR3 totals 16 residues. From germline, CDR1 is SGHRS and CDR2 YFSETQ. V lost 4 bases to trimming and J lost 4 bases; unmatched junction nucleotides: 14. CDR3 region: CASSPVWDSDHYEQYF. The CDR3 nucleotides are TGCGCCAGCAGCCCGGTTTGGGACAGCGACCATTACGAGCAGTACTTC.

The chain links TRBV10-3 to TRBJ1-5; tentatively, D is TRBD1 (5 bases). V lost 6 bases and J lost 2, with 14 bases in between. This CDR3 contains 15 residues. Germline values: CDR1 ENHRY, CDR2 SYGVKD. The chain's CDR3 is CAISGGIPGNQPQHF. DNA of the CDR3: TGTGCCATCAGCGGGGGAATCCCGGGCAATCAGCCCCAGCATTTT.

V and J are TRBV12-3 or TRBV12-4 and TRBJ1-5; D gene unclear. Trimming took off 1 base at V and 0 bases at J, with 13 bases between the two ends. CDR3 length: 17 amino acids. The CDR3 DNA reads as TGTGCCAGCAGTTTAGATTGGCGTGTTAGTAGCAATCAGCCCCAGCATTTT. This encodes CASSLDWRVSSNQPQHF.

Regarding this clonotype: A much larger clone differs from this one at a single base, so this may be a read error. The chain has TRBV6-5 and TRBJ2-2; the D is unclear. V lost 6 bases, J lost 2 bases, and 10 bases lay in between. Germline values: CDR1 MNHEY, CDR2 SVGAGI. There are 14 residues in the CDR3. This CDR3 is CASRQARNTGELFF. CDR3 DNA: TGTGCCAGCAGGCAGGCGAGAAACACCGGGGAGCTGTTTTTT.

This sequence joins TRBV5-6 and TRBJ2-3, with unresolved D. Trimming removed 3 bases at V and 6 bases at J, with 5 bases between. Germline CDR1 and CDR2: SGHDT and YYEEEE. The length of the CDR3 is 11 residues. CDR3 coding DNA: TGTGCCAGCAGCTCTATTGATACGCAGTATTTT. This translates into CASSSIDTQYF.

The chain has TRBV6-6 and TRBJ2-7; D is unclear. There are 11 residues in the CDR3. V lost 6 bases to trimming and J lost 5 bases, with 8 bases between them. CDR1 and CDR2 (germline): MNHNY, SVGAGI (reference sequence). The CDR3 here is CASSLKDEQYF. The CDR3 nucleotides read TGTGCCAGCAGCTTAAAGGACGAGCAGTACTTC.

The chain employs TRBV28 and TRBJ1-5, with 10 bases fitting TRBD1. J gave up 11 bases and V 5 bases, and 15 bases lay outside the gene matches. The CDR3 has 16 amino acids. In germline, CDR1 is MDHEN, CDR2 SYDVKM. CDR3 bases: TGTGCCAGCAGTGGCGGGGGACAGGGGATCCGGCGGGCCCAGCATTTT. This translates into CASSGGGQGIRRAQHF.

In this sample, this clonotype turned up many times. The chain recombines TRBV4-3 with TRBJ1-5; D not certain. The CDR3 extends over 13 amino acids. Trimming pared 1 base from V and 4 bases from J, leaving 5 bases between. Germline V gives CDR1 LGHNA, CDR2 YSLEER. CDR3 sequence: CASSQGGNQPQHF. CDR3 sequence (DNA): TGCGCCAGCAGCCAAGGGGGAAATCAGCCCCAGCATTTT.

V usage is TRBV7-9 and J usage is TRBJ1-6; D remains unclear. This CDR3 is built from 14 residues. The ends were cut back, 0 bases at V and 10 bases at J, with 10 bases in the middle. The germline gives CDR1 SEHNR, CDR2 FQNEAQ (reference sequence). CDR3 sequence: CASSLAGQGSPLHF. In DNA form, the CDR3 reads TGTGCCAGCAGCTTAGCAGGGCAAGGGTCACCCCTCCACTTT.